This T cell receptor beta chain came from a study of T-cell reconstitution after alpha-beta-depleted transplantation in children. Study findings and constraints: Elevated TCRbeta diversity at day 60 was traced, in some patients, to surviving recipient T cells and thymic progenitors. Expanded graft clones, several hundred of them, were reportedly the source of alpha-beta T cells about two months after transplant. Newly generated T cells supplied most T-cell counts and diversity one year post-transplant.

V was trimmed by 3 bases and J by 4 bases, leaving 12 bases between them. Germline CDR1 and CDR2: SNHLY and FYNNEI. The CDR3 is 15 residues long. Construction of the TCRbeta library involved unique molecular identifiers. TCRdb independently ran MiXCR on the PCR reads; one entry per CDR3 protein. Of a few hundred thousand distinct CDR3 sequences in the sample, under 30% were seen once. In the case of this clonotype: Its antigen is not known.

Source: PBMCs, taken before TCRalphabeta/CD19-depleted stem cell transplant. This TCR derives from a girl aged 2 to 9 with Fanconi anemia, due to receive a stem cell transplant. The chain carries TRBV2 and TRBJ2-2; the D gene is possibly TRBD1 (7 bases). Here the CDR3 reads CASSDRGVSTGELFF. The DNA for the CDR3 is TGTGCCAGCAGTGACAGGGGGGTGAGCACCGGGGAGCTGTTTTTT.